This entry lists 21 T cell receptor beta chains sequenced from one sample in a study of blood T cells in healthy people across ages. A second roughly 7 to 11 cycle PCR used barcoded and J-beta primers. TCRdb recomputed calls from the 5' RACE reads with MiXCR, one row per CDR3 protein. This repertoire shows about 900,000 distinct CDR3 sequences, under 50% found once; its top ten account for 13%. Material for sequencing was blood. Receptor source: a man between 25 and 39 years old in good health.

This clonotype was counted a few times. The chain links TRBV7-9 to TRBJ2-1; 7 bases are a match to TRBD1. The CDR3 contains 16 residues. Germline-derived CDR1 and CDR2 are SEHNR and FQNEAQ (reference sequence). The ends lost 5 bases at V and 5 bases at J; junction bases unmatched: 12. The CDR3 nucleotides read TGTGCCAGCAGCCGTTCTGGACAGGCAAGAAACAATGAGCAGTTCTTC. Protein sequence: CASSRSGQARNNEQFF. The full variable domain, with the rest looked up from reference TRBV7-9 and TRBJ2-1, is DTGVSQNPRHKITKRGQNVTFRCDPISEHNRLYWYRQTLGQGPEFLTYFQNEAQLEKSRLLSDRFSAERPKGSFSTLEIQRTEQGDSAMYLCASSRSGQARNNEQFFGPGTRLTVL.

This chain links TRBV6-1 with TRBJ2-7, with TRBD1 identical over 9 bases. The germline V gene has CDR1 MNHNS and CDR2 SASEGT. Germline trimming cut 6 bases from V and 4 bases from J; bases unmatched to any gene: 25. The CDR3 is 20 residues long. In DNA, the CDR3 is TGTGCCAGCAGAGTGAACATCGGTTGGGGACAGGGAGCCTCAAGGTACGAGCAGTACTTC. Translated, it gives CASRVNIGWGQGASRYEQYF.

This clonotype was counted a few times. The V call is TRBV20-1, the J call TRBJ1-3, with D unclear. Germline-derived CDR1 and CDR2 are DFQATT and SNEGSKA (reference sequence). The germline V and J ends were trimmed by 3 bases and 0 bases, with 9 bases remaining between them. There are 14 residues in the CDR3. The CDR3 sequence is CSARSPDSGNTIYF. CDR3 coding DNA: TGCAGTGCTAGGTCACCGGACTCTGGAAACACCATATATTTT.

This rearrangement joins TRBV7-2 to TRBJ2-5; no definite D call. This CDR3 has 13 amino acids. CDR1 and CDR2 (germline): SGHTA, FQGNSA. Trimming removed 1 base from V and 11 bases from J, with 14 bases in between. The CDR3 region is CASSLDAHNEQYF. The CDR3 nucleotides are TGTGCCAGCAGCTTAGACGCCCACAATGAGCAGTACTTC.

In this sample, this clonotype turned up a few times. V usage is TRBV4-3 and J usage is TRBJ1-5, with 8 bases lining up with TRBD1. Germline loops: CDR1 LGHNA, CDR2 YSLEER. The CDR3 has 15 residues. The J segment lost 6 bases and the V segment lost 1 base, leaving 5 bases of the junction unmatched. CDR3 DNA: TGCGCCAGCAGCCAAGGGACAGGGCTTTTTCAGCCCCAGCATTTT. This encodes CASSQGTGLFQPQHF.

This chain uses TRBV12-3 or TRBV12-4 with TRBJ2-5, with D perhaps TRBD1 or TRBD2 (5 bases each). The DNA end is a closer match to TRBJ2-7, so the J assignment may be wrong. The CDR3 is 16 amino acids. The DNA for the CDR3 is TGTGCCAGCAGTACGGCGGCAGGGAGTGGACAAGGCGAGCAGTACTTC. Amino acids: CASSTAAGSGQGEQYF.

Details on this clonotype: Relative to the germline gene, one junction end is altered; a read error may explain this. The chain couples TRBV6-5 to TRBJ2-7; D is ambiguous. Germline CDR1 and CDR2: MNHEY and SVGAGI. The CDR3 totals 14 residues. The DNA of the CDR3 is TGTGCCTGCAGTTACTCTGAGTTAAACTACGAGCAGTACTTC. The encoded protein is CACSYSELNYEQYF.

In nucleotides, the CDR3 is TGCAGTGCCCCCCGGGCACTAGCTTCAGAGACCCAGTACTTC. Protein sequence: CSAPRALASETQYF. The rearrangement links TRBV20-1 to TRBJ2-5, with D possibly matching TRBD2 (6 bases). Deletions cut 6 bases from V and 4 bases from J, with 18 bases between. The CDR3 totals 14 residues. Germline-derived CDR1 and CDR2 are DFQATT and SNEGSKA (reference sequence).

The V call is TRBV18, the J call TRBJ2-3; D remains ambiguous. V gave up 3 bases and J gave up 0 bases, with 10 bases separating them. This CDR3 comprises 15 residues. Germline CDR1 and CDR2: KGHSH and LQKENI. This CDR3 reads CASSPNSASTDTQYF. CDR3 DNA sequence: TGTGCCAGCTCACCTAACAGCGCGAGCACAGATACGCAGTATTTT.

This clonotype is medium-sized by share. V is TRBV24-1 and J is TRBJ2-1; D gene unclear. The germline CDR1 and CDR2 sequences are KGHDR and SFDVKD. V was clipped by 3 bases and J by 9 bases, with 14 bases between them. CDR3 length: 14 amino acids. In nucleotides, the CDR3 is TGTGCCACCAGTGATCCCTCTGACGTGGGTGAGCAGTTCTTC. Its protein is CATSDPSDVGEQFF.

This clonotype was counted only a few times. The V call is TRBV2, the J call TRBJ2-3, with D perhaps given as TRBD1 or TRBD2 (6 bases each). The V and J ends lost 10 bases and 6 bases respectively, with 20 bases between them. This CDR3 has 14 residues. Per the germline V gene, CDR1 is SNHLY and CDR2 is FYNNEI. The CDR3 protein is CATERDSQGDTQYF. CDR3 bases: TGTGCCACAGAGAGGGACTCCCAGGGGGATACGCAGTATTTT.

CDR3 DNA sequence: TGTGCCAGCAGCCAAGTGGAGGGGCGAGAGACCCAGTTCTTC. This translates into CASSQVEGRETQFF. The chain has TRBV3-1 and TRBJ2-1; D possibly corresponds to TRBD2 (6 bases). V shed 1 base and J shed 13 bases, with 17 bases lying between them. The V gene's germline CDR1 is LGHDT and CDR2 YNNKEL (reference sequence). This CDR3 is built from 14 residues.

The V gene is TRBV12-3 or TRBV12-4, the J gene TRBJ2-7, with TRBD2 matching 9 bases. This CDR3 spans 15 amino acids. Trimming took 5 bases from V and 3 from J; bases not matched to a gene: 8. This CDR3 reads CASSVTSGLVYEQYF. Here the CDR3 DNA reads TGTGCCAGCAGTGTCACTAGCGGGCTTGTCTACGAGCAGTACTTC.

This clonotype turned up a few times. V is TRBV20-1 and J is TRBJ2-3; 15 nucleotides line up with TRBD2. The germline V gene encodes CDR1 DFQATT and CDR2 SNEGSKA (reference sequence). V gave up 0 bases and J gave up 3 bases; unmatched junction bases: 4. This CDR3 is 17 amino acids long. CDR3 loop: CSARELGLAGGTDTQYF. As DNA, the CDR3 is TGCAGTGCTAGAGAGCTGGGACTAGCGGGGGGTACAGATACGCAGTATTTT.

The J gene is TRBJ2-1, the V gene TRBV20-1; 14 positions agree with TRBD2. This CDR3 has 14 residues. Unmatched junction bases numbered 5, after V lost 7 bases and J lost 6 bases. Germline V lookup: CDR1 DFQATT, CDR2 SNEGSKA (reference sequence). The CDR3 region has the DNA TGCAGTGTCCAGACTAGCGGGGGGGTCAATGAGCAGTTCTTC. Amino acid sequence: CSVQTSGGVNEQFF.

The chain links TRBV18 to TRBJ2-6; 7 nucleotides match TRBD2. This CDR3 contains 17 residues. The germline CDR1 and CDR2 sequences are KGHSH and LQKENI. V shed 6 bases and J 0 bases; nucleotides not matched to a gene: 8. For the CDR3, the DNA is TGTGCCAGCTCTCTTCGGGGAGGGCCCTCTGGGGCCAACGTCCTGACTTTC. Protein: CASSLRGGPSGANVLTF.

This clonotype appeared a few times. The chain has TRBV20-1 and TRBJ1-2, with D maybe TRBD1 (6 bases). Per the germline V gene, CDR1 is DFQATT and CDR2 is SNEGSKA (reference sequence). This CDR3 has 14 amino acids. Trimming cost V 1 base and J 0 bases, with 9 bases left between them. CDR3 nucleotide sequence: TGCAGTGCTAGAGGACAGGCAGCTAACTATGGCTACACCTTC. It specifies CSARGQAANYGYTF.

This clonotype was observed a handful of times. This rearrangement joins TRBV4-2 to TRBJ2-1; D ambiguous. Trimming left V 0 bases short and J 10 bases short, with 10 bases between. The CDR3 loop spans 13 amino acids. Germline V gene sequence: CDR1 LGHNA, CDR2 YNFKEQ. CDR3 nucleotides: TGTGCCAGCAGCCAAGAGCCTAGTGACGAGCAGTTCTTC. Amino acids: CASSQEPSDEQFF.

Turning to this clonotype: A much larger clone lies one base from this, so it may be a read error. The CDR3 DNA follows: TGTGCCGGCACCGCCGCACTAGCGGGGCGTTCCTACGAGCAGTACTTC. Protein sequence: CAGTAALAGRSYEQYF. V and J are TRBV28 and TRBJ2-4, with 10 nucleotides matching TRBD2. The end of the DNA is better explained by TRBJ2-7, so the J call may be wrong. Per germline, CDR1 MDHEN and CDR2 SYDVKM. The CDR3 contains 16 residues.

About this clonotype: The junction shows a germline mismatch at one end, possibly a read error. The CDR3 spells CASSLARDRGNLNSPPHF. The CDR3 nucleotides read TGCGCCAGCAGCCTCGCCCGGGACAGGGGGAATCTGAATTCACCCCCCCACTTT. This chain joins TRBV5-1 and TRBJ1-6; TRBD1 agrees at 11 bases. Germline V gene sequence: CDR1 SGHRS, CDR2 YFSETQ. The length of the CDR3 is 18 residues. Together with reference TRBV5-1 and TRBJ1-6, the CDR3 gives the full variable domain: KAGVTQTPRYLIKTRGQQVTLSCSPISGHRSVSWYQQTPGQGLQFLFEYFSETQRNKGNFPGRFSGRQFSNSRSEMNVSTLELGDSALYLCASSLARDRGNLNSPPHFGNGTRLTVT.

The V call is TRBV30, the J call TRBJ1-2; maybe TRBD1 (5 bases). The CDR3 sequence is 15 residues long. Germline V gene lookup returns CDR1 GTSNPN and CDR2 SVGIG (reference sequence). Trimming stripped 2 bases from V and 5 bases from J, with 18 bases between. This CDR3 reads CAWSREARGWYGYTF. The DNA of the CDR3 is TGTGCCTGGAGTCGAGAAGCCCGGGGGTGGTATGGCTACACCTTC.